This T cell receptor (beta chain) comes out of a study of T cells in Graves' hyperthyroidism and ophthalmopathy. Study conclusions and caveats: Blood also held most thyroid clonotypes expanded beyond 0.001.

The CDR3 is 14 residues long. V was pared by 0 bases and J by 2 bases, with 9 bases between. The germline gives CDR1 DFQATT, CDR2 SNEGSKA (reference sequence). Regarding this clonotype: Antigen unknown.

Diagnosis relied on clinical symptoms, serum thyroxine and TRAb, thyroid ultrasound and orbital computed tomography. Amplified regions were TCR beta CDR3 sequences from RNA transcripts. In the first-round RT-PCR of the TCR CDR3, the HTBI primer set was used. TCRdb re-called the multiplex PCR reads through MiXCR, storing one row per CDR3 protein. In the table there are approximately 370,000 distinct CDR3 sequences, about a sixth of which are singletons. The origin of this receptor is a woman in her 30s with Graves' hyperthyroidism that later progressed to Graves' ophthalmopathy. The chain links TRBV20-1 to TRBJ2-3; D is unresolved. The sequenced sample consisted of blood. The CDR3 sequence is CSARDRMYTDTQYF. Written as DNA, the CDR3 is TGCAGTGCTAGAGATCGGATGTACACAGATACGCAGTATTTT.